This TCR beta chain was identified during a study of T cell repertoires and Cas9 in healthy adults. Overall study results and limits: In vitro, SpCas9-reactive Tregs were reported to curb effector T cell proliferation and function.

Sequencing used immunoSEQ multiplex PCR; TCRdb keeps in-frame clones, though not all of them. The repertoire holds some 15,000 clones, with about nine tenths as singletons. The germline CDR1 and CDR2 sequences are SEHNR and FQNEAQ (reference sequence). Trimming left V 3 bases short and J 0 bases short, with 6 bases between. This CDR3 region has 14 residues. With respect to this clone: The antigen is undetermined.

The source material was Tregs (CD4+, CD25+, CD127-, CD137-, CD154-) from PBMCs; culture status not recorded. The chain joins TRBV7-9 to TRBJ1-5; D is undetermined. The sequence derives from a human donor in good health. This chain's CDR3 is CASSFGYSNQPQHF. In DNA, the CDR3 is TGTGCCAGCAGCTTTGGGTATAGCAATCAGCCCCAGCATTTT.